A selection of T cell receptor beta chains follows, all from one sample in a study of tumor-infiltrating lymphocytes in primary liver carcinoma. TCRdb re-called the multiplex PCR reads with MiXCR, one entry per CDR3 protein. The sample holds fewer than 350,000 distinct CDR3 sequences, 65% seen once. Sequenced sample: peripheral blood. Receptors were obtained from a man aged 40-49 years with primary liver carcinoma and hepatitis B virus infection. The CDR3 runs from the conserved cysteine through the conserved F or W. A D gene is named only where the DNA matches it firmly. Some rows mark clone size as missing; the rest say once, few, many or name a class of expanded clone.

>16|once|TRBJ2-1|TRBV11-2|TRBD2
CASSLLTSGIADGQFF
TGTGCCAGCAGCTTATTGACTAGCGGGATTGCAGATGGGCAGTTCTTC
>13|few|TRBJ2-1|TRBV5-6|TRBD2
CASSLGTSGSYFF
TGTGCCAGCAGCTTGGGGACTAGCGGGAGTTATTTCTTC
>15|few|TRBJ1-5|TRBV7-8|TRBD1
CASSLTRDSYQPQHF
TGTGCCAGCAGCTTGACTCGGGACAGCTATCAGCCCCAGCATTTT
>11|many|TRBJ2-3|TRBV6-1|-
CASSWGDTQYF
TGTGCCAGCAGTTGGGGAGATACGCAGTATTTT
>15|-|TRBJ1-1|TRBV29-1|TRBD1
CSGGQEGYQNTEALF
TGCAGTGGGGGACAGGAAGGTTATCAGAACACTGAAGCTCTCTTT
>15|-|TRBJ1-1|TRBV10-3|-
CAISESYGRGYEAFF
TGTGCCATCAGTGAGTCATATGGGCGTGGATATGAAGCTTTCTTT
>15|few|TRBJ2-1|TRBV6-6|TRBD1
CASSPGTGGIDEQFF
TGTGCCAGCAGTCCCGGGACAGGGGGCATAGATGAACAGTTCTTC
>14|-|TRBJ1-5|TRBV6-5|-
CASSAAVSGQPQHF
TGTGCCAGCAGTGCCGCAGTGTCCGGTCAGCCCCAGCATTTT
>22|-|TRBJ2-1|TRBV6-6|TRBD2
CASSLRPGGIRLAGGRDNEQFF
TGTGCCAGCAGTTTACGGCCAGGGGGCATTAGACTAGCGGGAGGGAGGGACAATGAGCAGTTCTTC
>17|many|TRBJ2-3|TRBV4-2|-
CASSQGEGRFSTDTQYF
TGTGCCAGCAGCCAAGGCGAGGGAAGATTCAGCACAGATACGCAGTATTTT
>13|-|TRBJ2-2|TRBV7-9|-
CASSPNPDGELFF
TGTGCCAGCAGCCCCAACCCCGACGGGGAGCTGTTTTTT
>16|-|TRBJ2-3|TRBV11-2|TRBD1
CASGCRGRGVPDTQYF
TGTGCCAGCGGATGCAGGGGGCGCGGAGTCCCAGATACGCAGTATTTT